This T cell receptor beta chain was captured by sequencing in a study of CD8 T cells in Susac syndrome. Study outcomes and limitations: Only a relatively small number of individuals were included in the TCR sequencing and HLA analysis.

With respect to this clonotype: Its specificity is unknown.

This CDR3 has 13 residues. Germline CDR1 is DFQATT and CDR2 is SNEGSKA (reference sequence). V dropped 5 bases and J dropped 3; count of bases not matched to a gene: 3. When the RNA was reverse transcribed, random hexamers were used with an input of about 0.5 to 1 ug. TCR beta CDR3 was amplified by immunoSEQ multiplex PCR. This amplification extended across 54 Vbeta and 13 Jbeta segments. TCRdb processed the immunoSEQ multiplex PCR reads anew with MiXCR; each CDR3 protein has one entry. The repertoire consists of some 190,000 distinct CDR3 sequences, with 90% to 95% occurring once and the leading ten covering approximately 0.1%.

This TCR was sampled from a human donor in good health. Sequenced material: CD4+ T cells from PBMCs. The V and J genes are TRBV20-1 and TRBJ2-1, with 8 nucleotides matching TRBD2. The DNA of the CDR3 is TGCAGTGCTTTAGCGGGAAACTACAATGAGCAGTTCTTC. Translation: CSALAGNYNEQFF.